This T cell receptor (beta chain) was sequenced during a study of blood T cell repertoires in COVID-19. Looking at the study overall: The origin of the acute and convalescent COVID-19 samples was the United States, Italy and Spain. PBMCs, B-cell-depleted T cells, or T cells provided the cDNA or gDNA that made up the material.

This CDR3 has 14 amino acids. V was clipped by 5 bases and J by 0 bases, with 10 bases between them. In germline, CDR1 is WNHNN, CDR2 SYGVQD (reference sequence). The authors' processing: The authors estimated nucleated cell counts from reference gene primer amplification. Sequencing was performed with immunoSEQ multiplex PCR; in TCRdb, only in-frame clones are kept and a portion is missing. V, J and clone size derive from that table, while D and trimming were established from the DNA sequence. The profile shows some 700,000 clones, about nine tenths of them singletons. The chain has TRBV10-1 and TRBJ1-2; no clear D gene. This TCR was sampled from a woman aged 18-29 years with acute or convalescent COVID-19. Sequenced material: peripheral blood. CDR3 DNA sequence: TGCGCCAGCAGTCTTCAACCAGCTAACTATGGCTACACCTTC. Translated: CASSLQPANYGYTF.